Below, 18 T cell receptor beta chains from the same sample are listed, as sequenced in a study of T cell responses to AZD1222 COVID-19 vaccine. Sequenced by immunoSEQ multiplex PCR; TCRdb stores in-frame clones only, minus some. The table records some 130,000 clones, roughly 93% of them present only once. The input for sequencing was peripheral blood, taken 28 days after the second AZD1222 dose. Source of these receptors: an adult who received the AZD1222 COVID-19 vaccine.

V is TRBV4-1 and J is TRBJ1-3; D is perhaps TRBD1 (5 bases). The CDR3 consists of 15 residues. Germline CDR1 MGHRA, CDR2 YSYEKL. Trimming removed 6 bases from V and 3 bases from J, with 15 bases in between. The CDR3 DNA sequence: TGCGCCAGCAGTGCATTCGACAGAAATGGAAACACCATATATTTT. Protein: CASSAFDRNGNTIYF.

V is TRBV6-5 and J is TRBJ2-7; 8 nucleotides match TRBD1. Germline V gene sequence: CDR1 MNHEY, CDR2 SVGAGI. There are 14 residues in the CDR3. The V gene end was trimmed by 2 bases and the J gene end by 6 bases; junction bases not matched to a gene: 6. The CDR3 protein is CASSYLGQGSEQYF. The CDR3 DNA sequence: TGTGCCAGCAGTTACCTCGGACAGGGAAGCGAGCAGTACTTC.

The chain is built from TRBV7-9 and TRBJ1-2; TRBD1 agrees at 8 bases. Per germline, CDR1 SEHNR and CDR2 FQNEAQ (reference sequence). J lost 0 bases, V lost 5 bases, and 8 bases had no gene match. The CDR3 extends over 16 amino acids. CDR3 sequence reads: CASSPEGQAANYGYTF. The CDR3 region has the DNA TGTGCCAGCAGCCCGGAGGGACAGGCAGCTAACTATGGCTACACCTTC.

On this clone: A junction boundary mismatches the germline segment, possibly from a read error. Here the CDR3 DNA reads TGTGCCAGCAGTGAAGACAGGGGGTCCTACAGTGAGCAGTTCTTC. Translated: CASSEDRGSYSEQFF. The chain couples TRBV25-1 to TRBJ2-1; 9 nucleotides agree with TRBD1. There are 15 residues in the CDR3. The germline CDR1 and CDR2 sequences are MGHDK and SYGVNS.

The chain combines TRBV7-8 with TRBJ1-6; D is undetermined. Germline CDR1 is SGHVS and CDR2 is FQNEAQ. The CDR3 sequence is 16 residues long. V was shortened by 4 bases and J by 4 bases, with 14 bases between the two germline ends. For the CDR3, the DNA is TGTGCCAGCAGCTCTCCGGGGAGCTATTATAATTCACCCCTCCACTTT. This gives the protein CASSSPGSYYNSPLHF.

This chain joins TRBV28 and TRBJ1-4; 8 positions match TRBD1. Germline trimming cut 5 bases from V and 8 bases from J; bases unmatched to any gene: 16. CDR1 and CDR2 (germline): MDHEN, SYDVKM. The CDR3 runs 17 residues. CDR3 sequence: CASSTRAGQDLWEKLFF. In nucleotides, the CDR3 is TGTGCCAGCAGTACCCGGGCGGGACAGGACCTTTGGGAAAAACTGTTTTTT. Full variable domain (rest looked up from reference TRBV28 and TRBJ1-4): DVKVTQSSRYLVKRTGEKVFLECVQDMDHENMFWYRQDPGLGLRLIYFSYDVKMKEKGDIPEGYSVSREKKERFSLILESASTNQTSMYLCASSTRAGQDLWEKLFFGSGTQLSVL.

The chain recombines TRBV27 with TRBJ1-5; D might be TRBD1 (6 bases). Germline CDR1 reads MNHEY; CDR2 reads SMNVEV (reference sequence). The length of the CDR3 is 14 residues. V was pared by 2 bases and J by 6 bases, with 11 bases between. CDR3 nucleotide sequence: TGTGCCAGCAGTTTACAGGGGTATGGTCAGCCCCAGCATTTT. Protein product: CASSLQGYGQPQHF.

Here the CDR3 reads CASSPGRQTYEQYF. In DNA, the CDR3 is TGTGCCAGCTCACCAGGGCGACAGACCTACGAGCAGTACTTC. The chain carries TRBV18 and TRBJ2-7; TRBD1 might be the D (5 bases). The CDR3 length is 14 residues. Germline CDR1 and CDR2: KGHSH and LQKENI. V lost 2 bases, J lost 2 bases, and 10 bases lay in between.

V usage is TRBV27 and J usage is TRBJ1-2, with TRBD1 as a possible D gene (6 bases). The CDR3 is 16 residues long. Germline CDR1 reads MNHEY; CDR2 reads SMNVEV (reference sequence). Trimming pared 0 bases from V and 1 base from J, leaving 12 bases between. CDR3 nucleotides: TGTGCCAGCAGTTTATCCGGGGGGCCGTATAACTATGGCTACACCTTC. Encoded protein: CASSLSGGPYNYGYTF.

This chain connects TRBV15 to TRBJ1-1, with TRBD1 matching 8 bases. The germline gives CDR1 LNHNV, CDR2 YYDKDF (reference sequence). V was clipped by 0 bases and J by 1 base; unmatched bases: 4. The CDR3 contains 16 residues. CDR3 protein: CATSRDAGTGNTEAFF. DNA for the CDR3: TGTGCCACCAGCAGAGATGCTGGGACAGGGAACACTGAAGCTTTCTTT.

The V and J genes are TRBV21-1 and TRBJ1-5. TRBV21-1 is a pseudogene locus. The CDR3 consists of 14 residues. The CDR3 nucleotides read TGTGCCAGCAGCAAAGTCTTATCGGGTCAGCCCCAGCATTTT. It translates to CASSKVLSGQPQHF.

This chain links TRBV7-2 with TRBJ2-4; D perhaps matches TRBD1 (5 bases). CDR1 is SGHTA and CDR2 is FQGNSA in the germline V gene. The CDR3 is 17 amino acids. The ends were cut back, 0 bases at V and 0 bases at J, with 12 bases in the middle. CDR3 nucleotide sequence: TGTGCCAGCAGCTTAGCGGGGCACTTCCTAGCCAAAAACATTCAGTACTTC. This translates into CASSLAGHFLAKNIQYF.

This chain links TRBV6-5 with TRBJ1-2; a possible D gene is TRBD1 (6 bases). The CDR3 runs 14 residues. Trimming pared 6 bases from V and 3 bases from J, leaving 14 bases between. Germline loops: CDR1 MNHEY, CDR2 SVGAGI. CDR3 amino acids: CASSPDSVDYGYTF. The CDR3 DNA reads as TGTGCCAGCAGCCCGGACAGCGTCGACTATGGCTACACCTTC.

This clone was seen a single time. The genes are TRBV19 and TRBJ2-3, with D perhaps matching TRBD1 or TRBD2 (7 bases each). CDR3 length: 14 amino acids. Germline-derived CDR1 and CDR2 are LNHDA and SQIVND (reference sequence). Trimming shortened V by 10 bases and J by 1 base, and 15 bases separated the two germline ends. The CDR3 protein is CATRGGLGTDTQYF. The DNA for the CDR3 is TGTGCCACCAGGGGGGGGCTGGGCACAGATACGCAGTATTTT.

This clone appeared a single time. The J gene is TRBJ1-5, the V gene TRBV5-6; D is unresolved. Germline loops: CDR1 SGHDT, CDR2 YYEEEE. V lost 3 bases to trimming and J lost 7 bases, with 14 bases between them. The CDR3 contains 14 residues. The CDR3 here is CASSSIQSLQPQHF. The CDR3 DNA follows: TGTGCCAGCAGCTCGATCCAGTCCCTACAGCCCCAGCATTTT.

The rearrangement uses TRBV5-4 and TRBJ1-2; the D gene is possibly TRBD1 (5 bases). The germline CDR1 and CDR2 sequences are SGHNT and YYREEE (reference sequence). The V end was cut by 4 bases, the J end by 4 bases, with 8 bases between. The CDR3 totals 12 residues. This chain's CDR3 is CASSLDSYGYTF. DNA for the CDR3: TGTGCCAGCAGCCTTGACAGCTATGGCTACACCTTC.

V is TRBV7-9 and J is TRBJ2-7; TRBD1 might be the D (6 bases). CDR1 is SEHNR and CDR2 is FQNEAQ in the germline V gene (reference sequence). This CDR3 spans 14 amino acids. With 2 bases removed from V and 3 bases from J, the gap between germline ends came to 11 bases. CDR3 in amino acids: CASSLLGQNYEQYF. The CDR3 coding sequence is TGTGCCAGCAGCTTATTAGGACAGAACTACGAGCAGTACTTC. The whole variable domain, remainder taken from reference TRBV7-9 and TRBJ2-7, is DTGVSQNPRHKITKRGQNVTFRCDPISEHNRLYWYRQTLGQGPEFLTYFQNEAQLEKSRLLSDRFSAERPKGSFSTLEIQRTEQGDSAMYLCASSLLGQNYEQYFGPGTRLTVT.

Only one count was recorded for this clone. The chain links TRBV5-1 to TRBJ2-7; possible D gene TRBD2, 6 bases. The CDR3 covers 12 residues. Between the trimmed V and J ends, which lost 5 bases and 3 bases, there was a span of 9 bases. The V gene's germline CDR1 is SGHRS and CDR2 YFSETQ. The CDR3 reads CASSIGGYEQYF. The DNA of the CDR3 is TGCGCCAGCAGTATCGGGGGCTACGAGCAGTACTTC. The full variable domain, rest sourced from reference TRBV5-1 and TRBJ2-7, is KAGVTQTPRYLIKTRGQQVTLSCSPISGHRSVSWYQQTPGQGLQFLFEYFSETQRNKGNFPGRFSGRQFSNSRSEMNVSTLELGDSALYLCASSIGGYEQYFGPGTRLTVT.